This T cell receptor beta chain was identified during a study of blood T cell repertoires in COVID-19. About the study: COVID-19 samples collected from the United States, Italy and Spain covered acute and convalescent phases. T cells, B-cell-depleted T cells, or PBMCs provided the cDNA or gDNA that served as material.

Methods used by the authors: From reference gene primer amplification, estimates of nucleated cell counts were derived. Profiled with immunoSEQ multiplex PCR; TCRdb holds only in-frame clones, not every one. V and J calls and clone size are copied from that table; D and trimming were computed from the DNA. The sample yields about 62,000 clones, 80% to 95% seen once. This CDR3 contains 15 residues. From germline, CDR1 is MDHEN and CDR2 SYDVKM. With 6 bases removed from V and 8 bases from J, the gap between germline ends came to 21 bases. This chain links TRBV28 with TRBJ2-3; D possibly corresponds to TRBD2 (6 bases). Sequencing input: peripheral blood. The receptor was isolated from a human donor in a cohort sampled during active COVID-19. CDR3 protein: CASRPPGLPHGTQYF. The CDR3 coding sequence is TGTGCCAGCAGACCCCCGGGACTCCCGCACGGTACGCAGTATTTT.